The 17 T cell receptor beta chains presented below share a single source sample, sequenced in a study of T cell repertoires in cytomegalovirus infection. TCRdb fed the reads into MiXCR, producing one record per CDR3 protein. The sample lists a few hundred thousand distinct CDR3 sequences, 34% occurring once. Antigens of these TCRs are unknown. The sequencing here drew on cultured PBMCs, taken from culture after CMV antigen stimulation. The receptor set was obtained from a human donor in good health (CMV status not recorded). Some clones in this sample may be carry-over from other donors' samples.

The chain carries TRBV7-2 and TRBJ1-2; unclear D gene. The V end was cut by 5 bases, the J end by 0 bases, with 10 bases between. CDR1 SGHTA and CDR2 FQGNSA come from the germline V gene. The CDR3 is 14 amino acids. CDR3 amino acids: CASSHHKPNYGYTF. The CDR3 DNA follows: TGTGCCAGCAGCCACCACAAACCTAACTATGGCTACACCTTC.

This clonotype was seen a handful of times. The V and J genes are TRBV9 and TRBJ2-5, with 10 nucleotides matching TRBD2. V shed 4 bases, J shed 2 bases, and the junction held 5 bases outside the gene matches. CDR3 size: 15 residues. Looked up from germline, CDR1 is SGDLS and CDR2 is YYNGEE. The CDR3 DNA reads as TGTGCCAGCAGCCCCCGACTAGCGGGTCAAGAGACCCAGTACTTC. Translation: CASSPRLAGQETQYF.

This clonotype has just a few counts. The chain carries TRBV20-1 and TRBJ2-3, with TRBD2 as a possible D gene (6 bases). The V and J ends lost 3 bases and 1 base respectively, with 8 bases between them. Germline V gene data show CDR1 as DFQATT and CDR2 as SNEGSKA (reference sequence). The CDR3 sequence is 13 residues long. The CDR3 loop reads CSARASGTDTQYF. In DNA, the CDR3 is TGCAGTGCTAGGGCTAGCGGCACAGATACGCAGTATTTT.

This clonotype has more than one count but fewer than ten. This chain connects TRBV28 to TRBJ1-2; D is unresolved. The germline CDR1 and CDR2 sequences are MDHEN and SYDVKM. This CDR3 spans 16 amino acids. The V end lost 2 bases, the J end lost 3 bases, and 16 bases lay between the germline ends. The CDR3 reads CASSLILSGRDYGYTF. CDR3 nucleotides: TGTGCCAGCAGTTTAATCCTTAGCGGGAGAGACTATGGCTACACCTTC.

The V gene is TRBV6-1, the J gene TRBJ2-7; 11 bases agree with TRBD1. After removal of 10 bases from V and 4 bases from J, the junction contained 6 bases not matched to a gene. Germline V gene sequence: CDR1 MNHNS, CDR2 SASEGT. CDR3 length equals 13 residues. DNA for the CDR3: TGTGCCACGGACGGACAGGGGGCTTACGAGCAGTACTTC. It translates to CATDGQGAYEQYF.

This clonotype was detected many times. V usage is TRBV7-6 and J usage is TRBJ1-5, with D perhaps matching TRBD1 (5 bases). The CDR3 totals 18 residues. Germline assignment: CDR1 SGHVS and CDR2 FNYEAQ. The V end was cut by 2 bases, the J end by 1 base, with 18 bases between. This CDR3 reads CASSLSKGQGWSNQPQHF. Written as DNA, the CDR3 is TGTGCCAGCAGCTTATCTAAGGGGCAGGGATGGAGCAATCAGCCCCAGCATTTT.

This chain joins TRBV6-2 or TRBV6-3 and TRBJ2-5; 8 bases map to TRBD2. CDR3 length: 17 amino acids. CDR1 MNHEY and CDR2 SVGEGT come from the germline V gene. V trimming: 5 bases; J trimming: 2 bases; junction bases outside the gene matches: 13. CDR3 in DNA: TGTGCCAGCAGTGCTCGCCGGGGGGGTGGGGGACAAGAGACCCAGTACTTC. Its protein is CASSARRGGGGQETQYF.

The rearrangement links TRBV6-6 to TRBJ2-7; the match to TRBD2 covers 10 bases. Looked up from germline, CDR1 is MNHNY and CDR2 is SVGAGI (reference sequence). Trimming cost V 0 bases and J 2 bases; bases outside gene matches: 7. The CDR3 contains 17 residues. The CDR3 loop reads CASSYSVLAGETYEQYV. CDR3 in DNA: TGTGCCAGCAGTTACTCGGTTCTAGCGGGAGAGACCTACGAGCAGTACGTC.

About this clonotype itself: Sequence at one end of the junction differs from germline and may be a read error. V and J are TRBV7-6 and TRBJ2-5; 8 bases agree with TRBD1. Germline lookup yields CDR1 SGHVS and CDR2 FNYEAQ. The CDR3 extends over 15 amino acids. The CDR3 DNA reads TGTCCCAGCAGCTTTCAGACAGGGGCGCGAGAGACCCAGTACTTC. Amino acid sequence: CPSSFQTGARETQYF.

A few counts support this clonotype. This rearrangement joins TRBV6-1 to TRBJ2-1, with 7 bases identical to TRBD2. The CDR3 has 15 residues. Germline CDR1 is MNHNS and CDR2 is SASEGT. The trim removed 8 bases at V and 2 bases at J, leaving 9 bases unmatched. This chain's CDR3 is CASFGGLAAYNEQFF. CDR3 coding DNA: TGTGCCAGCTTCGGTGGCCTAGCGGCCTACAATGAGCAGTTCTTC.

The V and J genes are TRBV11-3 and TRBJ2-1, with a weak D call TRBD1 (5 bases). This CDR3 has 15 amino acids. The ends were cut back, 5 bases at V and 7 bases at J, with 18 bases in the middle. Germline V CDR1 and CDR2: SGHNT, YENEEA. The CDR3 spells CASSLRVAEKNEQFF. In DNA, the CDR3 is TGTGCCAGCAGCCTCAGGGTGGCGGAAAAAAATGAGCAGTTCTTC.

Many counts were recorded for this clonotype. The gene calls are TRBV5-5 and TRBJ2-4; unclear D gene. Deletions cut 0 bases from V and 6 bases from J, with 4 bases between. From germline, CDR1 is SGHKS and CDR2 YYEKEE (reference sequence). The CDR3 has 12 amino acids. CDR3 DNA sequence: TGTGCCAGCAGCTTGGATTTAAACATTCAGTACTTC. Translating it yields CASSLDLNIQYF.

The table lists this clonotype with many counts. The chain links TRBV7-2 to TRBJ2-7, with 7 bases identical to TRBD2. CDR3 length equals 15 residues. V trimming: 6 bases; J trimming: 0 bases; junction bases outside the gene matches: 8. Germline assignment: CDR1 SGHTA and CDR2 FQGNSA. The DNA of the CDR3 is TGTGCCAGCAGATACCCTAGCGGATCCTCCTACGAGCAGTACTTC. It specifies CASRYPSGSSYEQYF.

This clonotype has only a few counts. CDR3 protein: CASSADGTVTDTQYF. The CDR3 region has the DNA TGTGCCAGCAGCGCGGATGGGACCGTCACAGATACGCAGTATTTT. This chain connects TRBV7-8 to TRBJ2-3; D tentatively reads TRBD1 or TRBD2 (5 bases each). This CDR3 comprises 15 residues. Germline-derived CDR1 and CDR2 are SGHVS and FQNEAQ. V lost 5 bases and J lost 2, with 14 bases in between.

J is TRBJ1-4 and V is TRBV5-5; 7 bases match TRBD1. This CDR3 is built from 16 residues. The germline CDR1 and CDR2 sequences are SGHKS and YYEKEE (reference sequence). The V gene end was trimmed by 2 bases and the J gene end by 5 bases; junction bases not matched to a gene: 9. This CDR3 reads CASSLLPGTANEKLFF. CDR3 in DNA: TGTGCCAGCAGCTTATTACCCGGGACAGCAAATGAAAAACTGTTTTTT. The full variable domain, completed using reference TRBV5-5 and TRBJ1-4, is DAGVTQSPTHLIKTRGQQVTLRCSPISGHKSVSWYQQVLGQGPQFIFQYYEKEERGRGNFPDRFSARQFPNYSSELNVNALLLGDSALYLCASSLLPGTANEKLFFGSGTQLSVL.

This clonotype showed up just a few times. The chain uses TRBV4-3 and TRBJ2-1; TRBD2 might be the D (6 bases). The CDR3 runs 14 residues. Germline V gene lookup returns CDR1 LGHNA and CDR2 YSLEER. Trimming took 4 bases from V and 9 from J, leaving 16 bases between them. The DNA of the CDR3 is TGCGCCAGCAGCCGGGCCCCGGGGGTCGGTGAGCAGTTCTTC. It translates to CASSRAPGVGEQFF.

The V call is TRBV28, the J call TRBJ1-1, with D perhaps TRBD1 (6 bases). This CDR3 spans 16 amino acids. Germline V lookup: CDR1 MDHEN, CDR2 SYDVKM. The V end lost 4 bases, the J end lost 5 bases, and 20 bases lay between the germline ends. The CDR3 DNA sequence: TGTGCCAGCAGTTCCTATCAGGCGGGGGGCCATACTGAAGCTTTCTTT. This gives the protein CASSSYQAGGHTEAFF.